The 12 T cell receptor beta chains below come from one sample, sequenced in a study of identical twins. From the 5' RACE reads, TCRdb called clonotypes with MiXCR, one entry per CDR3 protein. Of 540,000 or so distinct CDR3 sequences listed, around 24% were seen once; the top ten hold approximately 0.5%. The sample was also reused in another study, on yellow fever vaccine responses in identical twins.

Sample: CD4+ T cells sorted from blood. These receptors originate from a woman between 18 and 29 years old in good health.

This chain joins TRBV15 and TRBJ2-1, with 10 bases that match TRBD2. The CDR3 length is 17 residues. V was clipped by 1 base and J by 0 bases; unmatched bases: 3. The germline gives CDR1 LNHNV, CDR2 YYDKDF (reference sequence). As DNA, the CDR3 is TGTGCCACCAGCAGAGCTAGCGGGGGCTACTCCTACAATGAGCAGTTCTTC. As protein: CATSRASGGYSYNEQFF.

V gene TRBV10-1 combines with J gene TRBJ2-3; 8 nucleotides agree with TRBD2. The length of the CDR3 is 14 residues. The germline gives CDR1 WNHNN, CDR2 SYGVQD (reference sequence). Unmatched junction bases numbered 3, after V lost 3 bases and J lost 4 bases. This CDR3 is CASSEDGRADTQYF. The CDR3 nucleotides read TGCGCCAGCAGTGAAGACGGGAGGGCAGATACGCAGTATTTT.

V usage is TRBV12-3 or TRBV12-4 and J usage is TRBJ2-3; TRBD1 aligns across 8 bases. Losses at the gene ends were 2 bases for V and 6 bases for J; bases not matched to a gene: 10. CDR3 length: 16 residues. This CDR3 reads CASSLSGGVGLDTQYF. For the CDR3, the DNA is TGTGCCAGCAGTTTATCAGGGGGCGTCGGTTTGGATACGCAGTATTTT.

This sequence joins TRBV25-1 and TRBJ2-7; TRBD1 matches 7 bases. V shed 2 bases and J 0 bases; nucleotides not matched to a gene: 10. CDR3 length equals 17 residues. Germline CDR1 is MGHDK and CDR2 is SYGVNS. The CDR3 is CASSEPSGTDFSYEQYV. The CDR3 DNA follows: TGTGCCAGCAGTGAACCCTCCGGGACAGACTTCTCCTACGAGCAGTACGTC.

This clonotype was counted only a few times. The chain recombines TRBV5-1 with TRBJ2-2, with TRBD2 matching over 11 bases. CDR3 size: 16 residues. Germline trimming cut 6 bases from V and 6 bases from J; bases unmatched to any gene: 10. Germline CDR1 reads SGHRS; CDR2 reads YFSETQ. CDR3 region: CASNFPGGLAAGELFF. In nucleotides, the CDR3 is TGCGCCAGCAATTTCCCCGGGGGACTAGCGGCCGGGGAGCTGTTTTTT.

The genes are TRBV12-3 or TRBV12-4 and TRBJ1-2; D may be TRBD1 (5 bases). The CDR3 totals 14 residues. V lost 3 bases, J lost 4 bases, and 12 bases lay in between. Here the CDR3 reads CASSFQGMAYGYTF. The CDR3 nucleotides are TGTGCCAGCAGTTTTCAGGGTATGGCCTATGGCTACACCTTC.

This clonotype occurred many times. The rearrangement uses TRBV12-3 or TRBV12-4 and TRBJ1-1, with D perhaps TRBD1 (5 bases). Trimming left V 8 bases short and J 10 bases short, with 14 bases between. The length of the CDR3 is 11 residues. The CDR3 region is CASSSRGGAFF. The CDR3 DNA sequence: TGTGCCAGCTCCTCTCGGGGGGGAGCTTTCTTT.

The CDR3 loop is CASSQDLVAGELFF. CDR3 coding DNA: TGTGCCAGCAGCCAAGACTTGGTCGCCGGGGAGCTGTTTTTT. The rearrangement links TRBV3-1 to TRBJ2-2; D unresolved. This CDR3 region has 14 residues. Germline CDR1 and CDR2: LGHDT and YNNKEL (reference sequence). V was cut by 0 bases and J by 6 bases, with 8 bases left in between.

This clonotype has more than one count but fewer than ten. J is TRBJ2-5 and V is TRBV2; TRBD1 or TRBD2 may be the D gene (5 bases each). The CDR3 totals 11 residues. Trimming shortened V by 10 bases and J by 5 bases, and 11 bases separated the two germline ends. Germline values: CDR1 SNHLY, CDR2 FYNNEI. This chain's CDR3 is CATRDLETQYF. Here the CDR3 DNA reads TGTGCCACCCGGGACCTGGAGACCCAGTACTTC. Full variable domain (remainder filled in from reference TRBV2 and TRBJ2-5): EPEVTQTPSHQVTQMGQEVILRCVPISNHLYFYWYRQILGQKVEFLVSFYNNEISEKSEIFDDQFSVERPDGSNFTLKIRSTKLEDSAMYFCATRDLETQYFGPGTRLLVL.

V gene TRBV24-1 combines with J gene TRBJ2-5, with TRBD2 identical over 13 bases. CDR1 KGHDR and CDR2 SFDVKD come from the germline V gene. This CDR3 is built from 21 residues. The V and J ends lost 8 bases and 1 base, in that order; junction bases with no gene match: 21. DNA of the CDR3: TGTGCCACCACATTAAACCTAGGACTAGCGGGAGAGCCCCCGTTCCAAGAGACCCAGTACTTC. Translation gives CATTLNLGLAGEPPFQETQYF.

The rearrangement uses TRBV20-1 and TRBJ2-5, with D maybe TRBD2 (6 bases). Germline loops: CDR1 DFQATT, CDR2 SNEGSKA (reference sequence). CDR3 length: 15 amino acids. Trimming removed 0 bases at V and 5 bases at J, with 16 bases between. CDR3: CSARDPRRDSETQYF. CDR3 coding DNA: TGCAGTGCTAGAGACCCCCGGCGGGATAGTGAGACCCAGTACTTC.

The CDR3 is CASSTGYYGYTF. The DNA of the CDR3 is TGCGCCAGCAGTACGGGGTACTATGGCTACACCTTC. This chain connects TRBV5-1 to TRBJ1-2; no clear D gene. The germline V gene has CDR1 SGHRS and CDR2 YFSETQ. V lost 5 bases, J lost 3 bases, and 8 bases lay in between. This CDR3 contains 12 residues.